Below are 5 T cell receptor beta chains sequenced from a single sample in a study of breast tumors, draining lymph nodes, adjacent tissues. TCRdb used MiXCR to reprocess the multiplex PCR reads, holding one entry per CDR3 protein. The table records approximately 190,000 distinct CDR3 sequences, around 33% of them present only once. Samples came from axillary lymph nodes draining the breast cancer. Sequenced sample: axillary lymph node tissue. The receptors shown here come from a female donor with breast cancer. Some clones in this sample may be carry-over from other donors' samples.

This clonotype was detected many times. V is TRBV20-1 and J is TRBJ2-7; 11 nucleotides align to TRBD2. The CDR3 is 14 residues long. V gave up 6 bases and J gave up 0 bases; unmatched junction bases: 4. In germline, CDR1 is DFQATT, CDR2 SNEGSKA (reference sequence). CDR3 DNA sequence: TGCAGTGCAGTCGGGACTAGCGGCTCCTACGAGCAGTACTTC. Translating it yields CSAVGTSGSYEQYF.

This clonotype was counted many times. V is TRBV7-9 and J is TRBJ1-1, with D uncertain. The CDR3 is 13 residues long. The V end was cut by 2 bases, the J end by 3 bases, with 7 bases between. The germline V gene has CDR1 SEHNR and CDR2 FQNEAQ (reference sequence). CDR3 in amino acids: CASSLQGYTEAFF. CDR3 nucleotides: TGTGCCAGCAGCTTACAAGGGTACACTGAAGCTTTCTTT. Full variable domain (rest looked up from reference TRBV7-9 and TRBJ1-1): DTGVSQNPRHKITKRGQNVTFRCDPISEHNRLYWYRQTLGQGPEFLTYFQNEAQLEKSRLLSDRFSAERPKGSFSTLEIQRTEQGDSAMYLCASSLQGYTEAFFGQGTRLTVV.

This clonotype is medium-sized in the sample. This chain joins TRBV5-1 and TRBJ1-6; D unclear. V lost 1 base and J 0 bases, leaving 11 bases between the germline ends. CDR3 length: 17 amino acids. CDR1 is SGHRS, CDR2 YFSETQ, per germline. CDR3 sequence reads: CASSLSPRSSYNSPLHF. The CDR3 DNA sequence: TGCGCCAGCAGCTTGAGCCCCCGGAGCTCCTATAATTCACCCCTCCACTTT.

This clonotype was counted ten times or more. At one of its ends the junction is not consistent with the germline gene, which may arise from a read error. In DNA form, the CDR3 reads TGTGCCAGCAGTTTAGCGGGGGTTAGCACAGATACGCAGTATTTT. It codes for CASSLAGVSTDTQYF. This chain uses TRBV5-1 with TRBJ2-3, with 9 bases matching TRBD2. CDR3 length: 15 residues. Germline V gene data show CDR1 as SGHRS and CDR2 as YFSETQ.

This clonotype was seen many times. V gene TRBV10-2 combines with J gene TRBJ1-5; 10 nucleotides agree with TRBD1. CDR3 length: 13 residues. V lost 5 bases to trimming and J lost 9 bases; unmatched junction nucleotides: 4. Germline assignment: CDR1 WSHSY and CDR2 SAAADI. The CDR3 coding sequence is TGCGCCAGCAGTCCGGGACAGGGGTTGCCCCAGCATTTT. It encodes CASSPGQGLPQHF.